The TCR beta chain under discussion was sequenced for a study of technical replicates of blood from a few donors (TCRdb year 2017). Via the germline V gene, CDR1 is SGHNT and CDR2 YENEEA. V trim: 5 bases; J trim: 5 bases; unmatched bases: 8. Reading from cysteine to phenylalanine, the CDR3 counts 14 amino acids. The CDR3 DNA has 42 bases and is translated from base 1. The protocol used for the library was the immunoSEQ multiplex PCR assay. TCRdb stores this immuneACCESS table with in-frame sequences only. Part of the clones is absent; in the studies checked, under half of the shortfall reflects unresolved V genes, and no reason is known for the rest. The sample includes 45,000 to 55,000 clones, with approximately 94% observed a single time. The ten largest clonotypes hold roughly 0.22% of the sample. Concerning this clone itself: Its binding antigen is unknown. Per-base qualities were not stored, and no clone one base away is much larger.

The rearranged segments are TRBV11-3 and TRBJ2-7; 8 junctional bases match TRBD1. The TCR comes from a human donor in good health. The sequenced material came from T cells isolated from PBMCs. The DNA reads TGTGCCAGCAGCCCACGGACAGGGAGCGACGAGCAGTACTTC. Translated, it reads CASSPRTGSDEQYF. Reference TRBV11-3 and TRBJ2-7 genes cover what lies past the CDR3, so the full variable domain is EAGVVQSPRYKIIEKKQPVAFWCNPISGHNTLYWYLQNLGQGPELLIRYENEEAVDDSQLPKDRFSAERLKGVDSTLKIQPAELGDSAVYLCASSPRTGSDEQYFGPGTRLTVT.